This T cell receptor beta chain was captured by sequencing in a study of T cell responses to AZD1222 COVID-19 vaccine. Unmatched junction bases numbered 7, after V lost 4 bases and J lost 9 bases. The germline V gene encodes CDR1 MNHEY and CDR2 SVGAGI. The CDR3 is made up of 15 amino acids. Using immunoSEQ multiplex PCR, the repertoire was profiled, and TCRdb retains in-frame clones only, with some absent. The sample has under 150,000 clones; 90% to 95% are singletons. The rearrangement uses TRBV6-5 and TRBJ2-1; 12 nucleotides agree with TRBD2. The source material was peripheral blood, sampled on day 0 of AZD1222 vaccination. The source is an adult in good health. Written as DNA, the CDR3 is TGTGCCAGCAGTTCCCGACTAGCGGGAGAGGGTGAGCAGTTCTTC. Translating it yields CASSSRLAGEGEQFF.